These 28 T cell receptor beta chains originate from one sample sequenced in a study of blood T cell repertoires in COVID-19 (dated by TCRdb to 2020 to 2022). The protocol used for the library was the immunoSEQ multiplex PCR assay. What TCRdb holds here is the immuneACCESS table cut down to in-frame rearrangements. Part of the clones is not present; checked against another copy, under half of the missing clones reflect an unresolved V gene, and the others are unexplained. In all, the sample holds about 280,000 clones, and nearly 90% of those were seen once. In total, the top ten clones hold about 1.8% of the sample. Sequences were obtained from PBMCs or T cells enriched from blood (not recorded which). These receptors were taken from a woman younger than 30 with acute COVID-19.

This chain joins TRBV24-1 and TRBJ2-5, with TRBD1 matching 8 bases. Per the germline V gene, CDR1 is KGHDR and CDR2 is SFDVKD. The trim removed 5 bases at V and 5 bases at J, leaving 18 bases unmatched. This CDR3 is 18 amino acids long. The CDR3 region has the DNA TGTGCCACCAGTGTCCCCGTCGAGGCAGGGGGCGAAAGGGAGACCCAGTACTTC. Protein: CATSVPVEAGGERETQYF.

The chain carries TRBV9 and TRBJ2-1; 10 bases map to TRBD1. Germline CDR1 SGDLS, CDR2 YYNGEE. This CDR3 has 16 amino acids. V shed 3 bases, J shed 8 bases, and the junction held 11 bases outside the gene matches. CDR3 nucleotides: TGTGCCAGCAGCGCCGGACCGGGACAGGGGTGGGATGAGCAGTTCTTC. Its protein is CASSAGPGQGWDEQFF. The variable domain in full, completed from reference TRBV9 and TRBJ2-1, reads DSGVTQTPKHLITATGQRVTLRCSPRSGDLSVYWYQQSLDQGLQFLIQYYNGEERAKGNILERFSAQQFPDLHSELNLSSLELGDSALYFCASSAGPGQGWDEQFFGPGTRLTVL.

The CDR3 here is CASSLARGSFYEQYF. The CDR3 DNA sequence: TGCGCCAGCAGCTTGGCTCGCGGGAGTTTCTACGAGCAGTACTTC. This chain uses TRBV5-1 with TRBJ2-7; TRBD2 matches 7 bases. Trimming took 0 bases from V and 3 from J; bases not matched to a gene: 6. CDR1 and CDR2 from the germline V gene are SGHRS and YFSETQ. This CDR3 is 15 amino acids long. Variable domain in full (rest from reference TRBV5-1 and TRBJ2-7): KAGVTQTPRYLIKTRGQQVTLSCSPISGHRSVSWYQQTPGQGLQFLFEYFSETQRNKGNFPGRFSGRQFSNSRSEMNVSTLELGDSALYLCASSLARGSFYEQYFGPGTRLTVT.

The rearrangement links TRBV28 to TRBJ1-5; 7 bases line up with TRBD1. The CDR3 spans 17 residues. Losses at the gene ends were 2 bases for V and 4 bases for J; bases not matched to a gene: 11. Germline lookup yields CDR1 MDHEN and CDR2 SYDVKM. CDR3 loop: CASSLRALDRKNQPQHF. As DNA, the CDR3 is TGTGCCAGCAGTTTAAGGGCCCTGGACAGGAAGAATCAGCCCCAGCATTTT.

This clone was counted a single time. CDR3 in amino acids: CASSPRESEKLFF. CDR3 nucleotide sequence: TGTGCCAGCTCACCCCGGGAGAGTGAAAAACTGTTTTTT. The rearrangement joins TRBV18 to TRBJ1-4; D is unclear. V gave up 3 bases and J gave up 7 bases, with 9 bases separating them. Germline V CDR1 and CDR2: KGHSH, LQKENI. The CDR3 runs 13 residues. Full variable domain (outside the CDR3, taken from reference TRBV18 and TRBJ1-4): NAGVMQNPRHLVRRRGQEARLRCSPMKGHSHVYWYRQLPEEGLKFMVYLQKENIIDESGMPKERFSAEFPKEGPSILRIQQVVRGDSAAYFCASSPRESEKLFFGSGTQLSVL.

The chain uses TRBV14 and TRBJ2-3, with 16 bases identical to TRBD2. Germline loops: CDR1 SGHDN, CDR2 FVKESK. CDR3 length: 19 residues. V shed 0 bases, J shed 3 bases, and the junction held 6 bases outside the gene matches. This CDR3 reads CASSQDAGLAGGKTDTQYF. The CDR3 DNA is TGTGCCAGCAGCCAAGACGCGGGACTAGCGGGAGGGAAAACAGATACGCAGTATTTT.

The rearrangement uses TRBV7-6 and TRBJ2-3; D may be TRBD2 (6 bases). Germline CDR1 reads SGHVS; CDR2 reads FNYEAQ. This CDR3 has 15 amino acids. V lost 5 bases, J lost 0 bases, and 12 bases lay in between. The CDR3 nucleotides read TGTGCCAGCAGCCAGAACAGCGGGAGCACAGATACGCAGTATTTT. This sequence encodes CASSQNSGSTDTQYF.

This sequence joins TRBV7-3 and TRBJ2-2; no definite D call. The germline CDR1 and CDR2 sequences are SGHTA and FQGTGA. The CDR3 is 12 residues long. Trimming pared 5 bases from V and 5 bases from J, leaving 6 bases between. CDR3 sequence reads: CASSTYTGELFF. CDR3 sequence (DNA): TGTGCCAGCAGCACATATACCGGGGAGCTGTTTTTT.

The chain has TRBV5-1 and TRBJ2-7, with a possible D match to TRBD2 (6 bases). The CDR3 loop spans 15 amino acids. Trimming cost V 0 bases and J 1 base, with 11 bases left between them. Germline loops: CDR1 SGHRS, CDR2 YFSETQ. The CDR3 is CASSLAIGRSYEQYF. In DNA, the CDR3 is TGCGCCAGCAGCTTGGCAATAGGGAGGTCCTACGAGCAGTACTTC.

The genes are TRBV15 and TRBJ2-2; TRBD2 agrees at 10 bases. The CDR3 has 14 amino acids. J gave up 7 bases and V 4 bases, and 3 bases lay outside the gene matches. CDR1 is LNHNV, CDR2 YYDKDF, per germline (reference sequence). This chain's CDR3 is CATSIGLADGELFF. DNA of the CDR3: TGTGCCACCAGCATCGGACTAGCGGACGGGGAGCTGTTTTTT.

The CDR3 region has the DNA TGTGCCAGCAGTGGGGACAGGGGGTTGAACACTGAAGCTTTCTTT. This translates into CASSGDRGLNTEAFF. The chain has TRBV2 and TRBJ1-1; the match to TRBD1 covers 11 bases. The CDR3 length is 15 residues. Losses at the gene ends were 4 bases for V and 0 bases for J; bases not matched to a gene: 1. CDR1 is SNHLY and CDR2 is FYNNEI in the germline V gene.

This chain joins TRBV28 and TRBJ1-1, with D possibly TRBD1 on 6 matching bases. CDR1 and CDR2 from the germline V gene are MDHEN and SYDVKM. V lost 6 bases and J lost 4, with 12 bases in between. CDR3 length equals 13 residues. The DNA of the CDR3 is TGTGCCAGCAGGAAACAGGGTACCACTGAAGCTTTCTTT. Protein product: CASRKQGTTEAFF.

V is TRBV5-4 and J is TRBJ2-6; D is unclear. The CDR3 has 16 residues. Trimming took off 0 bases at V and 0 bases at J, with 7 bases between the two ends. Looked up from germline, CDR1 is SGHNT and CDR2 is YYREEE (reference sequence). The CDR3 sequence: CASSLAVLSGANVLTF. CDR3 coding DNA: TGTGCCAGCAGCTTGGCCGTCCTCTCTGGGGCCAACGTCCTGACTTTC.

V gene TRBV6-2 or TRBV6-3 combines with J gene TRBJ2-1; 14 nucleotides align to TRBD2. The germline gives CDR1 MNHEY, CDR2 SVGEGT. The V gene end was trimmed by 6 bases and the J gene end by 4 bases; junction bases not matched to a gene: 5. CDR3 size: 16 residues. The CDR3 coding sequence is TGTGCCAGCAGCCAGACTAGCGGGAGGGGTTACAATGAGCAGTTCTTC. Amino acid sequence: CASSQTSGRGYNEQFF.

The chain couples TRBV24-1 to TRBJ1-2; TRBD1 is a possible D gene (6 bases). Germline V gene data show CDR1 as KGHDR and CDR2 as SFDVKD. The ends were cut back, 4 bases at V and 6 bases at J, with 17 bases in the middle. The length of the CDR3 is 15 residues. In nucleotides, the CDR3 is TGTGCCACCAGTGAACCTAGTACAGGGAGAGATGGCTACACCTTC. Protein product: CATSEPSTGRDGYTF.

The chain uses TRBV5-1 and TRBJ2-1; 7 bases are a match to TRBD2. With V trimmed by 4 bases and J by 5 bases, 6 bases remained unmatched. This CDR3 spans 14 amino acids. Germline values: CDR1 SGHRS, CDR2 YFSETQ. CDR3 DNA: TGCGCCAGCAGCCCAGGGACTACGAACAATGAGCAGTTCTTC. Translated: CASSPGTTNNEQFF.

V usage is TRBV2 and J usage is TRBJ2-2; TRBD2 is a possible D gene (6 bases). With 6 bases removed from V and 7 bases from J, the gap between germline ends came to 12 bases. The CDR3 length is 13 residues. The germline CDR1 and CDR2 sequences are SNHLY and FYNNEI. The CDR3 loop is CASRKVGGGELFF. CDR3 DNA: TGTGCCAGCAGAAAGGTCGGGGGCGGGGAGCTGTTTTTT.

The chain recombines TRBV2 with TRBJ1-6, with D possibly TRBD1 on 5 matching bases. CDR1 and CDR2 (germline): SNHLY, FYNNEI. V shed 5 bases and J shed 4 bases, with 12 bases lying between them. The CDR3 has 15 residues. The CDR3 coding sequence is TGTGCCAGCAGTAAAGTGACAGAGTATAATTCACCCCTCCACTTT. It translates to CASSKVTEYNSPLHF.

In its sample, this clone was seen a few times. Other DNA sequences in this sample translate to the same CDR3. J is TRBJ2-1 and V is TRBV30, with a possible D match to TRBD2 (5 bases). Germline CDR1 GTSNPN, CDR2 SVGIG (reference sequence). The CDR3 spans 14 residues. The V end was cut by 0 bases, the J end by 4 bases, with 10 bases between. CDR3 nucleotide sequence: TGTGCCTGGAGTGTAGGAGGACTGTACAATGAGCAGTTCTTC. Its translation is CAWSVGGLYNEQFF.

J is TRBJ2-7 and V is TRBV5-5, with TRBD1 matching 8 bases. Germline CDR1 reads SGHKS; CDR2 reads YYEKEE (reference sequence). The CDR3 length is 15 residues. V dropped 1 base and J dropped 2; count of bases not matched to a gene: 5. CDR3 bases: TGTGCCAGCAGCTTGTATGGACAGGGTACCTACGAGCAGTACTTC. This translates into CASSLYGQGTYEQYF.

The chain is built from TRBV7-9 and TRBJ2-7; D is possibly TRBD2 (6 bases). Trimming left V 5 bases short and J 3 bases short, with 14 bases between. Germline V CDR1 and CDR2: SEHNR, FQNEAQ (reference sequence). The CDR3 is 14 amino acids. The CDR3 sequence: CASSKTGTFYEQYF. In DNA form, the CDR3 reads TGTGCCAGCAGCAAAACCGGGACTTTCTACGAGCAGTACTTC.

J is TRBJ2-7 and V is TRBV7-9, with 7 bases identical to TRBD2. This CDR3 region has 14 residues. Germline CDR1 reads SEHNR; CDR2 reads FQNEAQ (reference sequence). The ends lost 4 bases at V and 4 bases at J; junction bases unmatched: 7. The CDR3 here is CASSSRDYPYEQYF. As DNA, the CDR3 is TGTGCCAGCAGCTCCCGGGACTATCCTTACGAGCAGTACTTC.

This CDR3 is CASSDTTTGRAEQFF. The CDR3 DNA follows: TGTGCCAGCAGTGACACGACCACCGGGAGGGCTGAGCAGTTCTTC. This chain connects TRBV6-4 to TRBJ2-1; 8 nucleotides match TRBD2. This CDR3 spans 15 amino acids. CDR1 and CDR2 (germline): MRHNA, SNTAGT. V shed 2 bases and J 9 bases; nucleotides not matched to a gene: 9.

This chain links TRBV7-9 with TRBJ2-1, with a tentative D call TRBD2 (6 bases). The V end was cut by 4 bases, the J end by 8 bases, with 18 bases between. The length of the CDR3 is 15 residues. CDR1 SEHNR and CDR2 FQNEAQ come from the germline V gene (reference sequence). CDR3 bases: TGTGCCAGCAGCTCACGACTAGTGAGGATAGATGAGCAGTTCTTC. Amino acids: CASSSRLVRIDEQFF.

J is TRBJ1-4 and V is TRBV3-1 (or the pseudogene TRBV3-2); 12 nucleotides match TRBD1. The V and J ends lost 9 bases and 9 bases, in that order; junction bases with no gene match: 2. The CDR3 consists of 12 residues. Germline values: CDR1 LGHDT, CDR2 YNNKEL (reference sequence). The CDR3 DNA follows: TGTGCCAGTGGGACAGGGGGCAAAAAACTGTTTTTT. This translates into CASGTGGKKLFF.

The chain has TRBV2 and TRBJ2-5; 7 positions agree with TRBD2. CDR3 length: 15 residues. Germline-derived CDR1 and CDR2 are SNHLY and FYNNEI. Unmatched junction bases numbered 5, after V lost 1 base and J lost 3 bases. In DNA, the CDR3 is TGTGCCAGCAGTGAAGGACTAGCCGGGAAAGAGACCCAGTACTTC. Amino acid sequence: CASSEGLAGKETQYF.

This chain links TRBV7-9 with TRBJ2-7, with 10 bases lining up with TRBD1. J gave up 6 bases and V 5 bases, and 10 bases lay outside the gene matches. Germline V CDR1 and CDR2: SEHNR, FQNEAQ (reference sequence). The CDR3 loop spans 15 amino acids. Here the CDR3 reads CASSLLPGQGFEQYF. The CDR3 nucleotides are TGTGCCAGCAGCCTCTTACCGGGACAGGGGTTCGAGCAGTACTTC.

The chain couples TRBV28 to TRBJ1-3; D may be TRBD1 (6 bases). There are 16 residues in the CDR3. Germline-derived CDR1 and CDR2 are MDHEN and SYDVKM. The V gene lost 1 base and the J gene lost 0 bases, with 10 bases spanning the gap. In DNA, the CDR3 is TGTGCCAGCAGTTTATTACAGGGCCTCTCTGGAAACACCATATATTTT. This codes for CASSLLQGLSGNTIYF. Full variable domain (rest looked up from reference TRBV28 and TRBJ1-3): DVKVTQSSRYLVKRTGEKVFLECVQDMDHENMFWYRQDPGLGLRLIYFSYDVKMKEKGDIPEGYSVSREKKERFSLILESASTNQTSMYLCASSLLQGLSGNTIYFGEGSWLTVV.